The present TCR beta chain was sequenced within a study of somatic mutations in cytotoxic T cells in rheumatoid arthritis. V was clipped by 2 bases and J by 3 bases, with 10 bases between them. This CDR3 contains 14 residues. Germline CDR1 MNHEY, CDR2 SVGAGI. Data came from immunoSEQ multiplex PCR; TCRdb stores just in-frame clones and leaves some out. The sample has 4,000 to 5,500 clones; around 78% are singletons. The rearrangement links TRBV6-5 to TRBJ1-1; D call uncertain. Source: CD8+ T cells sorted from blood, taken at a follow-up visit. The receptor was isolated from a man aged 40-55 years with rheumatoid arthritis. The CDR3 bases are TGTGCCAGCAGTTACGGCGGATGGGACACTGAAGCTTTCTTT. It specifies CASSYGGWDTEAFF.